This record covers a single T cell receptor beta chain. These data originate in a study of cytomegalovirus exposure and HLA in healthy donors. In germline, CDR1 is SQVTM, CDR2 ANQGSEA. V lost 5 bases and J lost 3; bases outside the gene matches: 11. This CDR3 comprises 17 residues. The PCR had 60 Vbeta and 13 Jbeta primers. The repertoire was sequenced with immunoSEQ multiplex PCR; TCRdb's copy has only in-frame clones and lacks some. Here the sample spans fewer than 85,000 clones, about 78% being singletons. Material for sequencing was PBMCs. This TCR was recovered from a man aged 18 to 30 in good health and CMV-seropositive. The chain employs TRBV29-1 and TRBJ2-4; TRBD1 agrees at 12 bases. The CDR3: CSVTGTGGVGFKNIQYF. DNA of the CDR3: TGCAGCGTTACCGGGACAGGGGGCGTCGGTTTCAAAAACATTCAGTACTTC. The variable domain in full, with the rest retrieved from reference TRBV29-1 and TRBJ2-4, is SAVISQKPSRDICQRGTSLTIQCQVDSQVTMMFWYRQQPGQSLTLIATANQGSEATYESGFVIDKFPISRPNLTFSTLTVSNMSPEDSSIYLCSVTGTGGVGFKNIQYFGAGTRLSVL.